This T cell receptor beta chain came from a study of glioma-infiltrating T cells. Study-wide results and limits: Tissue-blood divergence was below expectation in non-neoplastic patients, above in gliomas.

Worth noting for this clonotype: Its specificity is unknown. The junction differs from germline at one of its ends, possibly a read error.

Using RNA template, CDR3s of TCR alpha and beta were amplified with iRepertoire arm-PCR. One entry per CDR3 protein results from TCRdb running MiXCR on the multiplex PCR reads. The top ten hold approximately 26% of the sample, which has approximately 140,000 distinct CDR3 sequences, about 25% seen once. The germline gives CDR1 MNHNS, CDR2 SASEGT. The CDR3 has 17 residues. This sequence originates from a human donor with low-grade glioma or glioblastoma, undergoing nonglioma brain surgery, or in good health (not recorded which). Material: glioma tissue, nonneoplastic brain tissue, or PBMCs (not recorded which). This chain links TRBV6-1 with TRBJ2-3, with 9 bases matching TRBD2. The CDR3 is CAISESISGTSTDTHYF. The CDR3 coding sequence is TGTGCCATCAGTGAATCCATTAGCGGGACTAGCACAGATACGCATTATTTT.